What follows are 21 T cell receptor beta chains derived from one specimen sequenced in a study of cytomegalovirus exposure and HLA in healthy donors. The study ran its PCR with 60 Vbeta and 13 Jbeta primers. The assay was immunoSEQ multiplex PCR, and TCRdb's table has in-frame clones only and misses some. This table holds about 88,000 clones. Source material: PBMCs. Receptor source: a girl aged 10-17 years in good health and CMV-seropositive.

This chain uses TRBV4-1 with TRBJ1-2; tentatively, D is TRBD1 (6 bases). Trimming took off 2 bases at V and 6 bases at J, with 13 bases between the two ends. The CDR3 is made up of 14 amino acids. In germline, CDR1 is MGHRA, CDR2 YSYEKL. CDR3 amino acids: CASSQSTGLNGYTF. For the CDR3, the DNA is TGCGCCAGCAGCCAATCGACAGGACTCAATGGCTACACCTTC.

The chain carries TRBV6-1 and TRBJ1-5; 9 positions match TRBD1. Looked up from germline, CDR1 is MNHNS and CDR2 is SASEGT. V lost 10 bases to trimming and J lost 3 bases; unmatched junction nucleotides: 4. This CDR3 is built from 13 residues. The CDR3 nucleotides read TGTGCCACGGGACAGGGACACAATCAGCCCCAGCATTTT. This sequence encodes CATGQGHNQPQHF.

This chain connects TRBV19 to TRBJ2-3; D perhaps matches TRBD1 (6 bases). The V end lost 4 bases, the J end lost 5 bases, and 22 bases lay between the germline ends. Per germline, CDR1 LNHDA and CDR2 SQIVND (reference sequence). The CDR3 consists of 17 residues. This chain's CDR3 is CASSTRLGRGEGDTQYF. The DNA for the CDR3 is TGTGCCAGTAGTACCCGACTCGGCAGGGGAGAAGGAGATACGCAGTATTTT.

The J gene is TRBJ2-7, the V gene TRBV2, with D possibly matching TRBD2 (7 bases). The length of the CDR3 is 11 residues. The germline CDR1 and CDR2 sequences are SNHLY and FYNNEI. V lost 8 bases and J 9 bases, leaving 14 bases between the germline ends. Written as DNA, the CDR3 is TGTGCCAGCGGGGGGGGGCGATTGCAGTACGTC. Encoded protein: CASGGGRLQYV.

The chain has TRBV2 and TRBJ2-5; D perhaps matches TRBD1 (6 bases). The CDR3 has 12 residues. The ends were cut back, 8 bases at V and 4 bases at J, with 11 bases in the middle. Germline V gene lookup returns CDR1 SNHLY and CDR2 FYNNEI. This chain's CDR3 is CASGGERETQYF. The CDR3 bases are TGTGCCAGCGGGGGCGAGAGAGAGACCCAGTACTTC.

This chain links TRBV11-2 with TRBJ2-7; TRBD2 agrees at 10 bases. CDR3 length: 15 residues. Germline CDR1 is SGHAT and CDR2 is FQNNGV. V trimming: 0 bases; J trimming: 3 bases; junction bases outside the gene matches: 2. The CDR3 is CASSLDASGGYEQYV. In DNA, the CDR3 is TGTGCCAGCAGCTTAGATGCTAGCGGGGGCTACGAGCAGTACGTC.

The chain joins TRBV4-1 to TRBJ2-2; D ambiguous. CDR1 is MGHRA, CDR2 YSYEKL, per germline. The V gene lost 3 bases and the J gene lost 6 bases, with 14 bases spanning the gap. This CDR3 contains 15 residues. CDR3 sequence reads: CASSQNTIVSGELFF. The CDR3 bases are TGCGCCAGCAGCCAGAATACAATTGTCTCCGGGGAGCTGTTTTTT.

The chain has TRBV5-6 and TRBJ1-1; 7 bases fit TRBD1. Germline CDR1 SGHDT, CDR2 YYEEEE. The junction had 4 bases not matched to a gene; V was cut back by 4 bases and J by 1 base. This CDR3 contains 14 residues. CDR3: CASSRTGENTEAFF. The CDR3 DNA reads TGTGCCAGCAGCAGAACAGGGGAGAACACTGAAGCTTTCTTT.

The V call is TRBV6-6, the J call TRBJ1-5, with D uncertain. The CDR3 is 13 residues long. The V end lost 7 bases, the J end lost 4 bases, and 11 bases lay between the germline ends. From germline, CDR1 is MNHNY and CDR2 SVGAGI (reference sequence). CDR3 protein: CASTQRGNQPQHF. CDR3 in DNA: TGTGCCAGCACCCAACGGGGAAATCAGCCCCAGCATTTT.

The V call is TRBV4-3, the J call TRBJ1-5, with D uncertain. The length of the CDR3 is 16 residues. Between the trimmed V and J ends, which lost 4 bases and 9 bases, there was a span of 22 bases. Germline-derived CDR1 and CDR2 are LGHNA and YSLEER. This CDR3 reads CASSPSPLSSDLPQHF. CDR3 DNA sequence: TGCGCCAGCAGCCCCAGCCCGCTGTCTTCGGACTTGCCCCAGCATTTT.

CDR3 sequence: CASSASGSNEKLFF. DNA for the CDR3: TGTGCCAGCAGTGCTAGTGGGTCTAATGAAAAACTGTTTTTT. The V call is TRBV9, the J call TRBJ1-4; D not certain. CDR3 length: 14 residues. V was pared by 5 bases and J by 3 bases, with 11 bases between. CDR1 is SGDLS, CDR2 YYNGEE, per germline.

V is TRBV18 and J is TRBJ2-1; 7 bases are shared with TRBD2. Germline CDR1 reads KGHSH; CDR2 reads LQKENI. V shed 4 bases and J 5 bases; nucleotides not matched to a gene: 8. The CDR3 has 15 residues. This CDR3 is CASSRGIAGDNEQFF. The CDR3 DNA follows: TGTGCCAGCTCACGCGGAATAGCGGGCGACAATGAGCAGTTCTTC.

The CDR3 protein is CASSTEGGWNGYTF. CDR3 nucleotides: TGTGCCAGCAGCACCGAGGGGGGGTGGAATGGCTACACCTTC. The V gene is TRBV5-6, the J gene TRBJ1-2; a weak D match, TRBD1 (6 bases). Trimming took off 4 bases at V and 6 bases at J, with 16 bases between the two ends. CDR3 length: 14 residues. Per germline, CDR1 SGHDT and CDR2 YYEEEE.

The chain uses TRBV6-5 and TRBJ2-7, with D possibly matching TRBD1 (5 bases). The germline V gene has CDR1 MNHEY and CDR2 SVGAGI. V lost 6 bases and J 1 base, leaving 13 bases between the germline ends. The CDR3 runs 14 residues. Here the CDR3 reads CASSPRQTSYEQYF. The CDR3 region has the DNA TGTGCCAGCAGCCCCAGACAGACTTCCTACGAGCAGTACTTC.

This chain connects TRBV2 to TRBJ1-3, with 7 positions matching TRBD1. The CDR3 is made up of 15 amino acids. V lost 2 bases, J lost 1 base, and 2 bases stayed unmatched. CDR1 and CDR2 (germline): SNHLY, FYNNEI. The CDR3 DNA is TGTGCCAGCAGTGAATACAGGGGTTCTGGAAACACCATATATTTT. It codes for CASSEYRGSGNTIYF.

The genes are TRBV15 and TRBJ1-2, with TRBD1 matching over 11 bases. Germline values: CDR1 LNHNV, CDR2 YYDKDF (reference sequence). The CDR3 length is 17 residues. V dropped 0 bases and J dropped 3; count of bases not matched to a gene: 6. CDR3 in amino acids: CATSREDRGHLDYGYTF. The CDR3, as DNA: TGTGCCACCAGCAGAGAGGACAGGGGGCATCTAGACTATGGCTACACCTTC.

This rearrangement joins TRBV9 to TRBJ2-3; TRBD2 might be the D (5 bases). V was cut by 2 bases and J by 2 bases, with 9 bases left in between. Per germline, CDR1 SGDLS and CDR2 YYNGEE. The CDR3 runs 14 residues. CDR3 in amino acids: CASSVSAFTDTQYF. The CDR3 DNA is TGTGCCAGCAGCGTTAGCGCTTTCACAGATACGCAGTATTTT.

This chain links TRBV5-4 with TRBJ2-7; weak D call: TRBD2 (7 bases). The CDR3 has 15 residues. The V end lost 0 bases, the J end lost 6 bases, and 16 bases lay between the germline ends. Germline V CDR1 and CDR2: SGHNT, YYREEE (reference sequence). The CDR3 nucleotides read TGTGCCAGCAGCTTGGCCCCTGGCGGGGGCAGCGAGCAGTACTTC. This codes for CASSLAPGGGSEQYF.

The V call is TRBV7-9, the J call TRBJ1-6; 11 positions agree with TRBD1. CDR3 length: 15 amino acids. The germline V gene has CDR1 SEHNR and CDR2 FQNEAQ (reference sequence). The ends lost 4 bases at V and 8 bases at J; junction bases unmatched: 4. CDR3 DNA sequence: TGTGCCAGCAGCTCTGGGACAGGGGGGTATTCACCCCTCCACTTT. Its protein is CASSSGTGGYSPLHF.

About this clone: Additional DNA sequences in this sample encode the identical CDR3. The CDR3 spells CASSLLAGADTQYF. DNA for the CDR3: TGTGCCAGCAGCTTACTAGCGGGGGCAGATACGCAGTATTTT. The V call is TRBV7-3, the J call TRBJ2-3, with 10 bases aligning to TRBD2. The CDR3 is 14 amino acids. V lost 2 bases and J lost 4; bases outside the gene matches: 0. The germline V gene encodes CDR1 SGHTA and CDR2 FQGTGA.

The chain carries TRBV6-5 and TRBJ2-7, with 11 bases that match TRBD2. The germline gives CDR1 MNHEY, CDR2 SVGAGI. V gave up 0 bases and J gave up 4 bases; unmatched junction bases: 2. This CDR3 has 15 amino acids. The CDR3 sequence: CASSYSLAGGYEQYF. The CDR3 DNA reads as TGTGCCAGCAGTTACTCGCTAGCGGGGGGATACGAGCAGTACTTC.